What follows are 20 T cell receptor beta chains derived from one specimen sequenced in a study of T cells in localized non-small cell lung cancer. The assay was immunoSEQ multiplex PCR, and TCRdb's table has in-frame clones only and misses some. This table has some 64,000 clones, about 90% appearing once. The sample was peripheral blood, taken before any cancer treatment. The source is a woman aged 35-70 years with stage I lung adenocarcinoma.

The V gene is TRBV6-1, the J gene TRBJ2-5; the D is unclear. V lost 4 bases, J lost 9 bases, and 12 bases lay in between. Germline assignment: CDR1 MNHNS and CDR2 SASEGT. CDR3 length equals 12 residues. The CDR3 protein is CASSADGTAQYF. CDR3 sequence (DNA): TGTGCCAGCAGTGCGGACGGTACGGCCCAGTACTTC.

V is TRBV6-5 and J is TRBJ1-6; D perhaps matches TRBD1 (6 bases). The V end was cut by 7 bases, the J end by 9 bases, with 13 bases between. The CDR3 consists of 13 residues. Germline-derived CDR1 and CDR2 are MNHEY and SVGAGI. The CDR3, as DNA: TGTGCCAGCAAAGACAGGTGGCGTTCACCCCTCCACTTT. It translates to CASKDRWRSPLHF.

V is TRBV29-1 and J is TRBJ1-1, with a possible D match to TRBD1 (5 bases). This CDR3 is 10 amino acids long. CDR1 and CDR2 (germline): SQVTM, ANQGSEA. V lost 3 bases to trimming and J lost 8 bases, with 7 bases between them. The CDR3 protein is CSVDGGEAFF. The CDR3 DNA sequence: TGCAGCGTTGATGGGGGGGAAGCTTTCTTT.

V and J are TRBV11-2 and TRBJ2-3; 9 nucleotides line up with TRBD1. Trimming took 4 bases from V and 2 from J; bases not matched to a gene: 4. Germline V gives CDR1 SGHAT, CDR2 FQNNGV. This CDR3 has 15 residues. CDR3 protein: CASSSDRGPTDTQYF. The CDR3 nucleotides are TGTGCCAGCAGCTCGGACAGGGGTCCCACAGATACGCAGTATTTT. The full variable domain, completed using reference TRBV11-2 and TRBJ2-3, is EAGVAQSPRYKIIEKRQSVAFWCNPISGHATLYWYQQILGQGPKLLIQFQNNGVVDDSQLPKDRFSAERLKGVDSTLKIQPAKLEDSAVYLCASSSDRGPTDTQYFGPGTRLTVL.

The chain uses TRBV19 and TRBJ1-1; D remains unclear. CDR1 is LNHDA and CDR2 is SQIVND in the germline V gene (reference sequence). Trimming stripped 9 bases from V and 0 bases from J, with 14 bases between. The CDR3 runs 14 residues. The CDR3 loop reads CASRPDALNTEAFF. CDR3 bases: TGTGCCAGCAGACCGGACGCTTTGAACACTGAAGCTTTCTTT.

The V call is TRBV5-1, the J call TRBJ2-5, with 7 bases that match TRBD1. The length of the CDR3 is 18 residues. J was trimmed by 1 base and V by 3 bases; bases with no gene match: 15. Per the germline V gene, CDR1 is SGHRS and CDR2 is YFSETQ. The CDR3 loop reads CASSSSLVLTGLQETQYF. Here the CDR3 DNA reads TGCGCCAGCAGCTCCTCCCTAGTCCTGACAGGGCTCCAAGAGACCCAGTACTTC. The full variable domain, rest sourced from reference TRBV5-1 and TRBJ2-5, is KAGVTQTPRYLIKTRGQQVTLSCSPISGHRSVSWYQQTPGQGLQFLFEYFSETQRNKGNFPGRFSGRQFSNSRSEMNVSTLELGDSALYLCASSSSLVLTGLQETQYFGPGTRLLVL.

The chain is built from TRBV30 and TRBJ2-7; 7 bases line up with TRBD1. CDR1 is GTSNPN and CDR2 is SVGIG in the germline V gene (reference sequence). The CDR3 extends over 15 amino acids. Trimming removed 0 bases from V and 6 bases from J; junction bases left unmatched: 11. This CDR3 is CAWSVHKGAFTEQYF. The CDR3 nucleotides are TGTGCCTGGAGTGTACACAAGGGGGCTTTCACCGAGCAGTACTTC.

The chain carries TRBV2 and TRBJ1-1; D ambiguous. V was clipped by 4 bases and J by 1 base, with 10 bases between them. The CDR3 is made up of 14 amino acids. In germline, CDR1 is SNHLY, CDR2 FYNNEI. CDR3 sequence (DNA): TGTGCCAGCAGTGCGGATGGGGAGAACACTGAAGCTTTCTTT. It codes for CASSADGENTEAFF.

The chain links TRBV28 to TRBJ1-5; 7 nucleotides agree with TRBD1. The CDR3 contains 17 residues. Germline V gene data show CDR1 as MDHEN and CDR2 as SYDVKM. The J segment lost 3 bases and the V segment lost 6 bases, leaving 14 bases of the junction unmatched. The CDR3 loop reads CASRVGTGGTVNQPQHF. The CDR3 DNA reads TGTGCCAGCAGGGTAGGAACCGGCGGGACAGTCAATCAGCCCCAGCATTTT.

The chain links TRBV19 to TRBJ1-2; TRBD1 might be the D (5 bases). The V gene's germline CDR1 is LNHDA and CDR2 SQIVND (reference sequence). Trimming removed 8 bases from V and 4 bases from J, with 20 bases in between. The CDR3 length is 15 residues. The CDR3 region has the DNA TGTGCCAGTGGGGTTGGGGGTGGCAGCCCCTATGGCTACACCTTC. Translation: CASGVGGGSPYGYTF.

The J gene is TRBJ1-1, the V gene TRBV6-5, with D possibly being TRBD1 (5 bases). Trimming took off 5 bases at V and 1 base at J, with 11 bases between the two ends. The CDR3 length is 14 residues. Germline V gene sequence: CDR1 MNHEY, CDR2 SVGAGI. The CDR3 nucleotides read TGTGCCAGCAGTCCCCGGGGGGGGAACACTGAAGCTTTCTTT. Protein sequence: CASSPRGGNTEAFF.

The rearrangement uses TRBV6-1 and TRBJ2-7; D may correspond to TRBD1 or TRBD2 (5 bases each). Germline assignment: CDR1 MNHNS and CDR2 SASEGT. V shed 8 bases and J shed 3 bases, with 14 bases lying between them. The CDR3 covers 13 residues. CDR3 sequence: CASLGDPDYEQYF. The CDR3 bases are TGTGCCAGCCTGGGGGACCCTGACTACGAGCAGTACTTC.

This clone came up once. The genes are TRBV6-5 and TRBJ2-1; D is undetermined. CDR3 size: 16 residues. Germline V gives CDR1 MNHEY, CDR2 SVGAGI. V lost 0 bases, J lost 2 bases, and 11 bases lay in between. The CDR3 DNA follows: TGTGCCAGCAGTTACTCCCGGGCAGGACCCTACAATGAGCAGTTCTTC. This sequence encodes CASSYSRAGPYNEQFF.

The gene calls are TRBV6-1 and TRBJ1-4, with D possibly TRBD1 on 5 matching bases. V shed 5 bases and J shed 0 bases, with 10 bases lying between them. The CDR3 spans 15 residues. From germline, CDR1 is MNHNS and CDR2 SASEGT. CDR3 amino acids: CASSQGKPTNEKLFF. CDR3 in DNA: TGTGCCAGCAGTCAGGGAAAACCAACTAATGAAAAACTGTTTTTT.

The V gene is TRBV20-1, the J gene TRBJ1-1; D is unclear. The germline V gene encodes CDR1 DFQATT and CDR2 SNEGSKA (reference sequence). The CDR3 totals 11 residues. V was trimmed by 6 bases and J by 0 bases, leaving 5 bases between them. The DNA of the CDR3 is TGCAGTGCCGAGGTGAACACTGAAGCTTTCTTT. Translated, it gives CSAEVNTEAFF.

CDR3 DNA: TGTGCCAGCAGCGTGGACAGGGGAGAGACCCAGTACTTC. It specifies CASSVDRGETQYF. The chain couples TRBV5-8 to TRBJ2-5; 9 bases map to TRBD1. Germline trimming cut 4 bases from V and 4 bases from J; bases unmatched to any gene: 2. CDR1 is SGHTS and CDR2 is YDEGEE in the germline V gene. CDR3 size: 13 residues.

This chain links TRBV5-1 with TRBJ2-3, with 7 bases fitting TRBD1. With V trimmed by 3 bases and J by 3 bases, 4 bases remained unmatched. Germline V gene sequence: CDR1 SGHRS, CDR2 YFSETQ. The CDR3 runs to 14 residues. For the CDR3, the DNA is TGCGCCAGCAGCTGGGGGACAGCAACAGATACGCAGTATTTT. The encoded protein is CASSWGTATDTQYF.

CDR3 bases: TGCAGCGTTTCAGGGAGGGCCTACAATGAGCAGTTCTTC. This translates into CSVSGRAYNEQFF. This rearrangement joins TRBV29-1 to TRBJ2-1; TRBD2 matches at 7 bases. CDR1 and CDR2 from the germline V gene are SQVTM and ANQGSEA. Trimming removed 5 bases from V and 2 bases from J; junction bases left unmatched: 3. The CDR3 totals 13 residues.

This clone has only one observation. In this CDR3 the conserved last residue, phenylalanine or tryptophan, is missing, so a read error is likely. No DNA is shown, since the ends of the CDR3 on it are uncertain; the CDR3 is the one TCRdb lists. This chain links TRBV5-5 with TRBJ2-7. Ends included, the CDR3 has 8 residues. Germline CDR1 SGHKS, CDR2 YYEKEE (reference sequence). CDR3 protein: CASSLLTS.

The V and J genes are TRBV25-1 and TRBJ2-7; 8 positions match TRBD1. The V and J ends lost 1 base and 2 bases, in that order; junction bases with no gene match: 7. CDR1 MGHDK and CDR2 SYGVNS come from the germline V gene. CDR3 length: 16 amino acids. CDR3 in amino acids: CASSESVTGVPYEQYF. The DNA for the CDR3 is TGTGCCAGCAGTGAATCCGTGACAGGGGTTCCCTACGAGCAGTACTTC.